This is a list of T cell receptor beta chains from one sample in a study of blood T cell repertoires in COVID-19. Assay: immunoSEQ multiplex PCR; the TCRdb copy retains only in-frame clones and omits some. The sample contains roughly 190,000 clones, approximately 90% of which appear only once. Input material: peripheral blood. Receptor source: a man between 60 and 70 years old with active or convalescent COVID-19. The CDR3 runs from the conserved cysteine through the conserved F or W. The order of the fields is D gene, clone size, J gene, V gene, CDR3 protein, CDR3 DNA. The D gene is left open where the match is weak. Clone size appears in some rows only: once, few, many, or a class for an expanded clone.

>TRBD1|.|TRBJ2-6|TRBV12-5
CASGKTGVNVLTF
TGTGCTAGTGGCAAGACAGGGGTTAACGTCCTGACTTTC
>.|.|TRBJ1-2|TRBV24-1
CATSAGRTGNYGYTF
TGTGCCACCAGTGCGGGAAGGACGGGTAACTATGGCTACACCTTC
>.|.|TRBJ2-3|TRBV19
CASSINVGGQITDTQYF
TGTGCCAGTAGTATTAATGTGGGCGGACAGATCACAGATACGCAGTATTTT
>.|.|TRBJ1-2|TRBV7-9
CASSFGVGGGYTF
TGTGCCAGCAGCTTCGGGGTAGGCGGCGGCTACACCTTC
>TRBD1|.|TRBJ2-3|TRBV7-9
CASSPGQGAVDTQYF
TGTGCCAGCAGCCCAGGACAGGGGGCCGTAGATACGCAGTATTTT
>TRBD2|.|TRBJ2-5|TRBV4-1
CASSLSGSQETQYF
TGCGCCAGCAGCCTTAGCGGGTCCCAAGAGACCCAGTACTTC
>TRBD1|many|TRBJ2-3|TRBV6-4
CASSDGTGGTDTQYF
TGTGCCAGCAGTGACGGGACAGGGGGCACAGATACGCAGTATTTT
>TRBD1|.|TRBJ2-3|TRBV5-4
CASMGQGRTTDTQYF
TGTGCCAGCATGGGACAGGGGAGGACCACAGATACGCAGTATTTT
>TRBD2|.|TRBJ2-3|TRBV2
CASSVHPGGTQYF
TGTGCCAGCAGTGTCCACCCGGGAGGTACGCAGTATTTT
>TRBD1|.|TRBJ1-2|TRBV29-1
CSVSRSRDSSFYGYTF
TGCAGCGTTTCTCGCTCCCGGGACAGTTCTTTCTATGGCTACACCTTC
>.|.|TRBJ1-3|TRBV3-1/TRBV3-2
CASSRQQISGNTIYF
TGTGCCAGCAGTAGACAGCAGATCTCTGGAAACACCATATATTTT
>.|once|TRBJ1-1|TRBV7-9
CASSSRVDTEAFF
TGTGCCAGCAGCTCCCGAGTCGACACTGAAGCTTTCTTT
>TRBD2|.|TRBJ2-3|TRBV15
CATSRDGSLGGDTQYF
TGTGCCACCAGCAGAGATGGCAGCTTGGGAGGGGATACGCAGTATTTT
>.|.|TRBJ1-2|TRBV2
CASSEQGRGYTF
TGTGCCAGCAGTGAACAGGGTCGGGGCTACACCTTC
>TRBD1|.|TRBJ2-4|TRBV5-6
CASNSDRDLQYF
TGTGCCAGCAACTCCGACAGGGACCTTCAGTACTTC
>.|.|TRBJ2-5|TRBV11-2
CASSLRGGETQYF
TGTGCCAGCAGCTTAAGAGGGGGAGAGACCCAGTACTTC
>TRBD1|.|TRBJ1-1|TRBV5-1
CASSLGQGNAEAFF
TGCGCCAGCAGCTTAGGACAGGGTAACGCTGAAGCTTTCTTT
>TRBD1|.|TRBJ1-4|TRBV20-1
CSASHGTGDEKLFF
TGCAGTGCCAGTCACGGGACAGGCGATGAAAAACTGTTTTTT
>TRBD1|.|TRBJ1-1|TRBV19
CASSSRQGRTEAFF
TGTGCCAGTAGTTCCCGACAGGGGAGAACTGAAGCTTTCTTT
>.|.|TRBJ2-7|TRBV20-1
CSASILGGPGEQYF
TGCAGTGCTAGTATTCTTGGCGGCCCGGGCGAGCAGTACTTC
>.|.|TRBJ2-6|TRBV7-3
CASSLRGLPGSGANVLTF
TGTGCCAGCAGCTTAAGAGGGCTTCCGGGGTCTGGGGCCAACGTCCTGACTTTC
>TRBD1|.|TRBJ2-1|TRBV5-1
CASSPTTGGSYNEQFF
TGCGCCAGCAGCCCGACAACAGGGGGCTCCTACAATGAGCAGTTCTTC
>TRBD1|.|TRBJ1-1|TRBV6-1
CASSGSQGAGNTEAFF
TGTGCCAGCAGTGGGTCCCAGGGGGCAGGGAACACTGAAGCTTTCTTT
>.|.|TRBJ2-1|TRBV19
CASSIDDADEQFF
TGTGCCAGTAGTATAGATGATGCGGATGAGCAGTTCTTC
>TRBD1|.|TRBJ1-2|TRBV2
CASIADRGRYGYTF
TGTGCCAGCATCGCAGACAGGGGACGCTATGGCTACACCTTC
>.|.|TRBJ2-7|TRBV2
CASSERGASYEQYF
TGTGCCAGCAGTGAACGGGGGGCATCCTACGAGCAGTACTTC
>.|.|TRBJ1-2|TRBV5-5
CASSTLLTGSYGYTF
TGTGCCAGCAGCACATTACTTACAGGGTCCTATGGCTACACCTTC
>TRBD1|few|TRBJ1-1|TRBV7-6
CASSSRQGTNTEAFF
TGTGCCAGCAGCTCGAGACAGGGGACGAACACTGAAGCTTTCTTT
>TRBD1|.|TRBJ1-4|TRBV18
CASSPTTGREKLFF
TGTGCCAGCTCACCTACGACAGGGCGGGAAAAACTGTTTTTT
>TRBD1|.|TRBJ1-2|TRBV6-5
CASSSGQGFGYTF
TGTGCCAGCAGTTCCGGACAGGGGTTTGGCTACACCTTC
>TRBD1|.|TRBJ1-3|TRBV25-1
CASSGLRDRGSRNTIYF
TGTGCCAGCAGTGGATTGCGGGACAGGGGTTCTAGAAACACCATATATTTT